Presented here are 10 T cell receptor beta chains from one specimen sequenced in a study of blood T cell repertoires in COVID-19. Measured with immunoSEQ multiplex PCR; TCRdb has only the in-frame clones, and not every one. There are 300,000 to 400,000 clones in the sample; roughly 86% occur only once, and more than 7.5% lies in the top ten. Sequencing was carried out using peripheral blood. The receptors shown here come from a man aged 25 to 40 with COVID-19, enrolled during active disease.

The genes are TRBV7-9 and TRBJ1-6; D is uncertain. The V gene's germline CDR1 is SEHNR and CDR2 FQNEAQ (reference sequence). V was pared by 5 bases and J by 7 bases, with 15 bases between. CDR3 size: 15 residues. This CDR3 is CASSKYTRGNSPLHF. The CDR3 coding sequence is TGTGCCAGCAGCAAGTACACCAGAGGGAATTCACCCCTCCACTTT.

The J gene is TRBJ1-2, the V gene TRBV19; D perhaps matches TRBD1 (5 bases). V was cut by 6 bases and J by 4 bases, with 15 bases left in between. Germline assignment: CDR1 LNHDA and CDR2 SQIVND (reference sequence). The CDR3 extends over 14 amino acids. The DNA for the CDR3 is TGTGCCAGTAGGAAATCAGGGTCGGGCTATGGCTACACCTTC. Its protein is CASRKSGSGYGYTF. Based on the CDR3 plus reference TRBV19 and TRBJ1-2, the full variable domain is DGGITQSPKYLFRKEGQNVTLSCEQNLNHDAMYWYRQDPGQGLRLIYYSQIVNDFQKGDIAEGYSVSREKKESFPLTVTSAQKNPTAFYLCASRKSGSGYGYTFGSGTRLTVV.

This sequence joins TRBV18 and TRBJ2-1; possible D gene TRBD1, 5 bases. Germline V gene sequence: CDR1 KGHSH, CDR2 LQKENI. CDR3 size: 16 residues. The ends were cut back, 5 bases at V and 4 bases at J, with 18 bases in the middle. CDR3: CASSLRGSSTYNEQFF. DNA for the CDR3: TGTGCCAGCTCATTAAGGGGCTCTTCCACGTACAATGAGCAGTTCTTC.

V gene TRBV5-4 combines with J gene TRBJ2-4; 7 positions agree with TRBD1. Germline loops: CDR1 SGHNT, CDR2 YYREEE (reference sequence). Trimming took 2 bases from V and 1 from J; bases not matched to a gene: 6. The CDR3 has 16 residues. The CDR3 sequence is CASSLEGGLAKNIQYF. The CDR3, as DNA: TGTGCCAGCAGCTTAGAAGGGGGCTTGGCCAAAAACATTCAGTACTTC. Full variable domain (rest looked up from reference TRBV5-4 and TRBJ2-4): ETGVTQSPTHLIKTRGQQVTLRCSSQSGHNTVSWYQQALGQGPQFIFQYYREEENGRGNFPPRFSGLQFPNYSSELNVNALELDDSALYLCASSLEGGLAKNIQYFGAGTRLSVL.

The CDR3 nucleotides read TGTGCCAGTAGTTGGTCCGGCCAAGAGACCCAGTACTTC. Translation: CASSWSGQETQYF. This sequence joins TRBV19 and TRBJ2-5; D gene unclear. Per germline, CDR1 LNHDA and CDR2 SQIVND (reference sequence). This CDR3 is built from 13 residues. V lost 5 bases, J lost 1 base, and 8 bases lay in between.

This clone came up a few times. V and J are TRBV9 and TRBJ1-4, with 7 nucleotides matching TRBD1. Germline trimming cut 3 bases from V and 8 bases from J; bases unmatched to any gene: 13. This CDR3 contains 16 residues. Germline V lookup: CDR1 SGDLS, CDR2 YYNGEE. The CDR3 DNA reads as TGTGCCAGCAGCGCAGAAGGAGGGGGCGCCGGAGAAAAACTGTTTTTT. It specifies CASSAEGGGAGEKLFF. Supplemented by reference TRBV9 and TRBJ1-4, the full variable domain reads DSGVTQTPKHLITATGQRVTLRCSPRSGDLSVYWYQQSLDQGLQFLIQYYNGEERAKGNILERFSAQQFPDLHSELNLSSLELGDSALYFCASSAEGGGAGEKLFFGSGTQLSVL.

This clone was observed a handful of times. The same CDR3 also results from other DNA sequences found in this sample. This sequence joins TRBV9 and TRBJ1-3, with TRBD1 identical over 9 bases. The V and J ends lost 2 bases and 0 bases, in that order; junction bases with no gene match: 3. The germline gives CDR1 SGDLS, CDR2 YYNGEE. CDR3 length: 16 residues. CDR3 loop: CASSVGTGISGNTIYF. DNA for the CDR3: TGTGCCAGCAGCGTTGGGACAGGGATCTCTGGAAACACCATATATTTT.

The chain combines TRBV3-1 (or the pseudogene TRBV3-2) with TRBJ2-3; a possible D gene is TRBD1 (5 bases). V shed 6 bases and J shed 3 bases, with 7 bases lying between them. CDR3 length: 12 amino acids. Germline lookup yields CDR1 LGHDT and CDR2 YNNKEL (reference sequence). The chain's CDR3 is CASRRGTDTQYF. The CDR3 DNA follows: TGTGCCAGCAGAAGGGGAACAGATACGCAGTATTTT.

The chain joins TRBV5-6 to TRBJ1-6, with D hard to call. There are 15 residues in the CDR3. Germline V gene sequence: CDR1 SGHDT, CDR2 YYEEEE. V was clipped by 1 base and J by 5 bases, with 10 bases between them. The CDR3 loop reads CASSLNGFDNSPLHF. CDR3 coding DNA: TGTGCCAGCAGCTTGAACGGTTTCGATAATTCACCCCTCCACTTT.

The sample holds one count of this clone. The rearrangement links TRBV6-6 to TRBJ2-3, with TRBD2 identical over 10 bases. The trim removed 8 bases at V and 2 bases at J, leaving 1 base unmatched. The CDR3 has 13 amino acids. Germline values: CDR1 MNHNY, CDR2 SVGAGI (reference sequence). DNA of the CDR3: TGTGCCAGCCTAGCGGGAGCCACAGATACGCAGTATTTT. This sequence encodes CASLAGATDTQYF.